These 22 T cell receptor beta chains share one sample of origin, sequenced in a study of T cell responses to AZD1222 COVID-19 vaccine. Some clones are missing from TCRdb's copy, which holds only in-frame ones; the method was immunoSEQ multiplex PCR. The sample yields around 180,000 clones, about 88% seen once. Sequenced material: peripheral blood, taken 28 days after the second AZD1222 dose. Receptors were obtained from an adult who received the AZD1222 COVID-19 vaccine.

This clone is a singleton in its sample. The chain combines TRBV6-5 with TRBJ2-5, with 10 bases lining up with TRBD1. Germline values: CDR1 MNHEY, CDR2 SVGAGI. After removal of 8 bases from V and 5 bases from J, the junction contained 5 bases not matched to a gene. This CDR3 is 13 amino acids long. DNA for the CDR3: TGTGCCAGCTGCCGGGACAGGGGTGAGACCCAGTACTTC. Protein product: CASCRDRGETQYF.

V and J are TRBV5-6 and TRBJ2-7; D remains unclear. Germline lookup yields CDR1 SGHDT and CDR2 YYEEEE. The CDR3 has 11 residues. The V gene lost 4 bases and the J gene lost 6 bases, with 8 bases spanning the gap. The CDR3 DNA sequence: TGTGCCAGCAGCCTCTTCGGCGAGCAGTACTTC. Protein sequence: CASSLFGEQYF.

The V and J genes are TRBV6-6 and TRBJ2-7; the match to TRBD1 covers 7 bases. CDR1 and CDR2 (germline): MNHNY, SVGAGI (reference sequence). The CDR3 loop spans 16 amino acids. V shed 6 bases and J 3 bases; nucleotides not matched to a gene: 14. CDR3 sequence (DNA): TGTGCCAGCAGCCCAACGGGGACAGCCGGACGCTACGAGCAGTACTTC. Translating gives CASSPTGTAGRYEQYF.

This chain joins TRBV5-1 and TRBJ1-3, with D uncertain. The CDR3 spans 12 residues. Germline assignment: CDR1 SGHRS and CDR2 YFSETQ. The ends were cut back, 0 bases at V and 4 bases at J, with 2 bases in the middle. CDR3 sequence (DNA): TGCGCCAGCAGCTTGGGCGGAAACACCATATATTTT. Translating gives CASSLGGNTIYF.

The gene calls are TRBV28 and TRBJ2-1, with a tentative D call TRBD1 (5 bases). V was trimmed by 3 bases and J by 3 bases, leaving 18 bases between them. The CDR3 loop spans 17 amino acids. Germline V gene sequence: CDR1 MDHEN, CDR2 SYDVKM. The CDR3: CASSFFPRVNGYNEQFF. CDR3 nucleotides: TGTGCCAGCAGTTTTTTCCCCAGGGTCAACGGCTACAATGAGCAGTTCTTC.

The gene calls are TRBV5-1 and TRBJ2-2; 8 bases match TRBD1. Germline CDR1 is SGHRS and CDR2 is YFSETQ. The V gene end was trimmed by 4 bases and the J gene end by 6 bases; junction bases not matched to a gene: 5. The length of the CDR3 is 14 residues. The CDR3 nucleotides read TGCGCCAGCAGCCCGGACAGGGTGGCCGGGGAGCTGTTTTTT. This translates into CASSPDRVAGELFF.

The chain couples TRBV27 to TRBJ2-4; D is possibly TRBD2 (6 bases). Trimming shortened V by 8 bases and J by 4 bases, and 15 bases separated the two germline ends. Germline loops: CDR1 MNHEY, CDR2 SMNVEV (reference sequence). The CDR3 totals 14 residues. CDR3 sequence (DNA): TGTGCCAGCCACGCGGGGCAGGGAAAAAACATTCAGTACTTC. It specifies CASHAGQGKNIQYF.

This chain uses TRBV18 with TRBJ1-1; D is unresolved. Looked up from germline, CDR1 is KGHSH and CDR2 is LQKENI. The V end lost 4 bases, the J end lost 3 bases, and 6 bases lay between the germline ends. This CDR3 region has 12 residues. CDR3 residues: CASSHSDTEAFF. As DNA, the CDR3 is TGTGCCAGCTCACACAGTGACACTGAAGCTTTCTTT.

This chain links TRBV25-1 with TRBJ2-7, with 8 nucleotides matching TRBD2. The CDR3 is 15 residues long. Germline V gene sequence: CDR1 MGHDK, CDR2 SYGVNS. After removal of 3 bases from V and 1 base from J, the junction contained 5 bases not matched to a gene. CDR3 DNA sequence: TGTGCCAGCAGTGACCCAAGCGGGGGATCCTACGAGCAGTACTTC. It encodes CASSDPSGGSYEQYF.

V and J are TRBV18 and TRBJ2-7; 13 bases agree with TRBD2. The CDR3 runs 16 residues. The V gene's germline CDR1 is KGHSH and CDR2 LQKENI. With V trimmed by 3 bases and J by 5 bases, 7 bases remained unmatched. DNA of the CDR3: TGTGCCAGCTCACCTGAGGGACTAGCGGGACTGAACGAGCAGTACTTC. Translating gives CASSPEGLAGLNEQYF.

The rearrangement links TRBV28 to TRBJ2-5; 11 bases line up with TRBD1. V dropped 8 bases and J dropped 2; count of bases not matched to a gene: 4. Germline V lookup: CDR1 MDHEN, CDR2 SYDVKM. The CDR3 covers 14 residues. CDR3: CASWDRGTQETQYF. The CDR3 region has the DNA TGTGCCAGCTGGGACAGGGGGACACAAGAGACCCAGTACTTC.

This sequence joins TRBV21-1 and TRBJ2-5; the table calls TRBD1, which could not be checked here. TRBV21-1 is a pseudogene segment. The CDR3 extends over 16 amino acids. The CDR3 DNA sequence: TGTGCCAGCAGCAAAGCGGGACAGGGGGCGCAAGAGACCCAGTACTTC. This encodes CASSKAGQGAQETQYF.

The chain employs TRBV7-9 and TRBJ2-7; D is ambiguous. CDR1 is SEHNR, CDR2 FQNEAQ, per germline (reference sequence). Trimming removed 3 bases from V and 7 bases from J, with 10 bases in between. The CDR3 runs to 12 residues. The CDR3 DNA is TGTGCCAGCAGCTTTAACCTGGGGGAGCAGTACTTC. This translates into CASSFNLGEQYF.

The chain uses TRBV27 and TRBJ1-1; 7 bases are a match to TRBD1. Trimming removed 6 bases from V and 1 base from J; junction bases left unmatched: 8. This CDR3 contains 15 residues. CDR1 and CDR2 from the germline V gene are MNHEY and SMNVEV (reference sequence). CDR3: CASSITGTANTEAFF. The DNA of the CDR3 is TGTGCCAGCAGCATCACCGGGACAGCGAACACTGAAGCTTTCTTT.

This chain links TRBV5-6 with TRBJ2-2; TRBD2 might be the D (6 bases). The germline V gene encodes CDR1 SGHDT and CDR2 YYEEEE. CDR3 length equals 16 residues. Trimming stripped 3 bases from V and 3 bases from J, with 15 bases between. CDR3 sequence (DNA): TGTGCCAGCAGCTCCTTCGGGGGAGGTTACACCGGGGAGCTGTTTTTT. Residues: CASSSFGGGYTGELFF.

The chain couples TRBV27 to TRBJ2-7; TRBD2 matches 14 bases. The V segment lost 4 bases and the J segment 5 bases; nucleotides outside the gene matches: 7. The CDR3 has 16 amino acids. Germline V gene data show CDR1 as MNHEY and CDR2 as SMNVEV (reference sequence). The CDR3 protein is CASSSGTSGSRNEQYF. CDR3 DNA: TGTGCCAGCAGTTCGGGGACTAGCGGGAGTAGGAACGAGCAGTACTTC.

The V and J genes are TRBV2 and TRBJ2-1, with 10 bases that match TRBD2. This CDR3 has 15 residues. After removal of 3 bases from V and 10 bases from J, the junction contained 9 bases not matched to a gene. Germline values: CDR1 SNHLY, CDR2 FYNNEI. In nucleotides, the CDR3 is TGTGCCAGCAGTGATTTAAGCGGGAGGGCCGGGGAGCAGTTCTTC. It translates to CASSDLSGRAGEQFF.

Here the CDR3 DNA reads TGTGCCAGCAGTTCTCCCGGGACAGTCATGAACACTGAAGCTTTCTTT. This translates into CASSSPGTVMNTEAFF. This chain joins TRBV28 and TRBJ1-1, with TRBD1 matching over 7 bases. Looked up from germline, CDR1 is MDHEN and CDR2 is SYDVKM. With 4 bases clipped from V and 0 bases from J, the junction kept 8 bases outside the gene matches. CDR3 size: 16 residues.

The chain links TRBV9 to TRBJ2-3; 11 bases fit TRBD2. J lost 0 bases, V lost 3 bases, and 6 bases had no gene match. There are 17 residues in the CDR3. From germline, CDR1 is SGDLS and CDR2 YYNGEE. CDR3 region: CASSASGTSGSTDTQYF. In nucleotides, the CDR3 is TGTGCCAGCAGCGCCTCCGGGACTAGCGGTAGCACAGATACGCAGTATTTT.

CDR3 region: CASSLIQPQHF. CDR3 in DNA: TGTGCCAGCAGCTTAATTCAGCCCCAGCATTTT. The gene calls are TRBV11-2 and TRBJ1-5, with D hard to call. This CDR3 region has 11 residues. Trimming took 2 bases from V and 6 from J, leaving 2 bases between them. Germline V lookup: CDR1 SGHAT, CDR2 FQNNGV.

CDR3 DNA: TGTGCCGCCGTGGGGTTTTCCTACGAGCAGTACTTC. Its translation: CAAVGFSYEQYF. The chain links TRBV2 to TRBJ2-7; D is uncertain. Germline CDR1 and CDR2: SNHLY and FYNNEI. The V gene lost 11 bases and the J gene lost 1 base, with 12 bases spanning the gap. The CDR3 has 12 amino acids.

The CDR3 loop reads CASSRGQINTEAFF. The CDR3 region has the DNA TGTGCCAGCAGCCGGGGACAGATTAACACTGAAGCTTTCTTT. The chain carries TRBV5-4 and TRBJ1-1; 7 positions agree with TRBD1. Germline CDR1 is SGHNT and CDR2 is YYREEE (reference sequence). The CDR3 totals 14 residues. V was pared by 4 bases and J by 2 bases, with 5 bases of the junction left unmatched.